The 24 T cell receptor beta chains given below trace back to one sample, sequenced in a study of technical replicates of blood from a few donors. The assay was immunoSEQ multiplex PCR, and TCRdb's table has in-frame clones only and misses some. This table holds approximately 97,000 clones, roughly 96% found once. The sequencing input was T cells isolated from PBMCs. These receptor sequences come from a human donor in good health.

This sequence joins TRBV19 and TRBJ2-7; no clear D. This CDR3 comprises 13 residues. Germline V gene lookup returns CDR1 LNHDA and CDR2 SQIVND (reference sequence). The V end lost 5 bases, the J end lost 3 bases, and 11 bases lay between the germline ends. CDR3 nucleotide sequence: TGTGCCAGTAGTTTCTCCTCTTTCTACGAGCAGTACTTC. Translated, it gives CASSFSSFYEQYF.

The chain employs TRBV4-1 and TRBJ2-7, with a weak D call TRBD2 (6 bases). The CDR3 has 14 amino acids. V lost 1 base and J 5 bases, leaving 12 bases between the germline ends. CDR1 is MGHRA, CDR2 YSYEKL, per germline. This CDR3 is CASSQGLANNEQYF. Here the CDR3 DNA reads TGCGCCAGCAGCCAAGGTCTAGCGAATAACGAGCAGTACTTC.

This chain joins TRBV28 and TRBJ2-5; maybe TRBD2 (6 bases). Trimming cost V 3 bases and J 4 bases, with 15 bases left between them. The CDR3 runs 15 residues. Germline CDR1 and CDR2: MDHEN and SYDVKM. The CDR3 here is CASSFGEWGVETQYF. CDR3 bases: TGTGCCAGCAGTTTTGGCGAGTGGGGGGTAGAGACCCAGTACTTC.

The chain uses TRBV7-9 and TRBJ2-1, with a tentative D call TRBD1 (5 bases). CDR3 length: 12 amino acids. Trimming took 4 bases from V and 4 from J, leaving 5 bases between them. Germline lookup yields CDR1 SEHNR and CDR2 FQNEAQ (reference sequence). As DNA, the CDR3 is TGTGCCAGCAGCTCAGGGTACAATGAGCAGTTCTTC. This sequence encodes CASSSGYNEQFF.

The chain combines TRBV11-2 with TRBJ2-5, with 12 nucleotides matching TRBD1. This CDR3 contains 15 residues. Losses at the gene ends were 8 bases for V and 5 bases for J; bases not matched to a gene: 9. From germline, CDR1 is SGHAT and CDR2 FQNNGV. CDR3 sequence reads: CASRGTGGRGETQYF. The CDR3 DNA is TGTGCCAGCCGCGGGACAGGGGGCAGGGGGGAGACCCAGTACTTC.

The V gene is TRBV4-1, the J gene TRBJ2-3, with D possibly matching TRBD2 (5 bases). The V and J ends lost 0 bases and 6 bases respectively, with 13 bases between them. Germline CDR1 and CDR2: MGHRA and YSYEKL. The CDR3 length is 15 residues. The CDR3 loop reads CASSQDQSPGDTQYF. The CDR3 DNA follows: TGCGCCAGCAGCCAAGACCAAAGCCCGGGGGATACGCAGTATTTT.

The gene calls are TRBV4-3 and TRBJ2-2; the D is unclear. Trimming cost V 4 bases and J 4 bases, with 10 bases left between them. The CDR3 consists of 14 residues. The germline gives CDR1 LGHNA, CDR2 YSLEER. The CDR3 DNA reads TGCGCCAGCAGCCGGTATAGAGGCACCGGGGAGCTGTTTTTT. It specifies CASSRYRGTGELFF.

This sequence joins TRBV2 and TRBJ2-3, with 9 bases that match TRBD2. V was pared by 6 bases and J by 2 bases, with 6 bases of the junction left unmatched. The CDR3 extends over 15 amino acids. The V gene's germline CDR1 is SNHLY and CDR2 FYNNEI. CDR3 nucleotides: TGTGCCAGCAGGCCCCTAGCGGGACTCACAGATACGCAGTATTTT. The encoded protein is CASRPLAGLTDTQYF.

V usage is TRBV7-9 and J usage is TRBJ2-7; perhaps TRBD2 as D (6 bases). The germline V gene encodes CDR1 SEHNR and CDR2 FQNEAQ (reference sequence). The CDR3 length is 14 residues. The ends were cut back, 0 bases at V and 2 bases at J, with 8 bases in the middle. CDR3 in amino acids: CASSLAGGAYEQYF. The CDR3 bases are TGTGCCAGCAGCTTAGCGGGAGGTGCCTACGAGCAGTACTTC.

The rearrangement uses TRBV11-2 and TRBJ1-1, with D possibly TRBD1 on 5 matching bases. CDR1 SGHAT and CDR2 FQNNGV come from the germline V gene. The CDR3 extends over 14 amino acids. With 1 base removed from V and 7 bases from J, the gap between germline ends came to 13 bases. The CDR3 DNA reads TGTGCCAGCAGCTTAGTTCCAGGGAGGCTTGAAGCTTTCTTT. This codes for CASSLVPGRLEAFF.

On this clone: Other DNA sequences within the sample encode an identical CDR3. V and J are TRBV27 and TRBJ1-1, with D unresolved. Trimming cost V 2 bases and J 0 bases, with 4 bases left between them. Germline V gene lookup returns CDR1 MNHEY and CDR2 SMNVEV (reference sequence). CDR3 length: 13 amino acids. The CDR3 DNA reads TGTGCCAGCAGTTTAAGCATGAACACTGAAGCTTTCTTT. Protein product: CASSLSMNTEAFF.

The CDR3 here is CASSINSYNEQFF. The CDR3 DNA sequence: TGTGCCAGCAGCATCAATAGCTACAATGAGCAGTTCTTC. The chain is built from TRBV27 and TRBJ2-1; D is uncertain. The germline V and J ends were trimmed by 6 bases and 3 bases, with 9 bases remaining between them. Per germline, CDR1 MNHEY and CDR2 SMNVEV (reference sequence). This CDR3 has 13 amino acids.

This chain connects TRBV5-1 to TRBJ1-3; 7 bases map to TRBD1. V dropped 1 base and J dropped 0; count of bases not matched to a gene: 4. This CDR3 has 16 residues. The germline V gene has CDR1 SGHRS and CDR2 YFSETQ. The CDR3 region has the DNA TGCGCCAGCAGCTTGTCCAGGGACAGCTCTGGAAACACCATATATTTT. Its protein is CASSLSRDSSGNTIYF.

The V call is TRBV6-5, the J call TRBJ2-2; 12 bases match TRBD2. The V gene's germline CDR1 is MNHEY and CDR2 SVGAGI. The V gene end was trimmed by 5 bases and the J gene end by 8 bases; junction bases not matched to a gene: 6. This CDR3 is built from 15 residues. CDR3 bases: TGTGCCAGCAGTATGACTAGCGGGAGTATGGGGGAGCTGTTTTTT. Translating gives CASSMTSGSMGELFF.

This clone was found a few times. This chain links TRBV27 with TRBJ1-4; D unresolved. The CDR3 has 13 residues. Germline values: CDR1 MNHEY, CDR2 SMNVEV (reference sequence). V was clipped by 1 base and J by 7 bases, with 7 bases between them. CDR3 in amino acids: CASSLFFPEKLFF. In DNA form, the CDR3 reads TGTGCCAGCAGTTTATTCTTTCCTGAAAAACTGTTTTTT.

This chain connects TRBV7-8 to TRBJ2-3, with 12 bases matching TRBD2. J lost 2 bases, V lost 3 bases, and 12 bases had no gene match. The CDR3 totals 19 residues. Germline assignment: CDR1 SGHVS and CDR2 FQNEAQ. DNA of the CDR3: TGTGCCAGCAGCTTTTACGGACACGGACTAGCGGGGACCACAGATACGCAGTATTTT. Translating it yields CASSFYGHGLAGTTDTQYF.

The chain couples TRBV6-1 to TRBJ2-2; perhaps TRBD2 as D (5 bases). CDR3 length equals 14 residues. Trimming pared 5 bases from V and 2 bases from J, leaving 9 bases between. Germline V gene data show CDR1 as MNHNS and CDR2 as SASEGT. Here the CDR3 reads CASSRGENTGELFF. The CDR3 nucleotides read TGTGCCAGCAGTCGGGGAGAAAACACCGGGGAGCTGTTTTTT.

The DNA for the CDR3 is TGTGCCAGCAGCCAACCAGGGGTAAAGGGTAACAATGAGCAGTTCTTC. Its protein is CASSQPGVKGNNEQFF. J is TRBJ2-1 and V is TRBV4-2; possible D gene TRBD1, 6 bases. Per the germline V gene, CDR1 is LGHNA and CDR2 is YNFKEQ. V shed 2 bases and J shed 5 bases, with 16 bases lying between them. The length of the CDR3 is 16 residues.

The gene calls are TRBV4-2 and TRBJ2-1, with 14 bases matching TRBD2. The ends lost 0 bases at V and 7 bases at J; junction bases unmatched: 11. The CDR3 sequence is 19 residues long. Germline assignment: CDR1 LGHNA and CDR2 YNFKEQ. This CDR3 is CASSQDQGLAGARRNEQFF. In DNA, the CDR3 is TGTGCCAGCAGCCAAGATCAGGGACTAGCGGGAGCAAGAAGGAATGAGCAGTTCTTC.

The CDR3 nucleotides are TGTGCCAGCAGCTTAGACAGACTAGCGGAAGACACCGGGGAGCTGTTTTTT. Its protein is CASSLDRLAEDTGELFF. The chain uses TRBV11-2 and TRBJ2-2, with 9 bases matching TRBD2. The V gene's germline CDR1 is SGHAT and CDR2 FQNNGV. The trim removed 0 bases at V and 3 bases at J, leaving 5 bases unmatched. The CDR3 spans 17 residues. The full variable domain, with the rest looked up from reference TRBV11-2 and TRBJ2-2, is EAGVAQSPRYKIIEKRQSVAFWCNPISGHATLYWYQQILGQGPKLLIQFQNNGVVDDSQLPKDRFSAERLKGVDSTLKIQPAKLEDSAVYLCASSLDRLAEDTGELFFGEGSRLTVL.

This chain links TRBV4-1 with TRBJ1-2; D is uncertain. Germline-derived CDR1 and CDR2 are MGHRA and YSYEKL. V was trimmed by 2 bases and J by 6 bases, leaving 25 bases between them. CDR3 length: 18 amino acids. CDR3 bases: TGCGCCAGCAGCCAACGTATGAGGACGTCCACCCTAGCAGATGGCTACACCTTC. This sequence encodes CASSQRMRTSTLADGYTF.

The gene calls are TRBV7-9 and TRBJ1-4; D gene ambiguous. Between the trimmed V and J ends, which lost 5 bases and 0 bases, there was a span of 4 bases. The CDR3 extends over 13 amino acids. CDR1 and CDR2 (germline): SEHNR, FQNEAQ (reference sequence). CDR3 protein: CASSIATNEKLFF. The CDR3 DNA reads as TGTGCCAGCAGCATCGCAACTAATGAAAAACTGTTTTTT.

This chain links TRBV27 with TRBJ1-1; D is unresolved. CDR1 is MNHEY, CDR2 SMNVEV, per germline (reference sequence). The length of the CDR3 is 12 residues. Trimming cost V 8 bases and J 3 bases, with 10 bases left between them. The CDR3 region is CASGETYTEAFF. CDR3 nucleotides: TGTGCCAGCGGGGAGACTTACACTGAAGCTTTCTTT.

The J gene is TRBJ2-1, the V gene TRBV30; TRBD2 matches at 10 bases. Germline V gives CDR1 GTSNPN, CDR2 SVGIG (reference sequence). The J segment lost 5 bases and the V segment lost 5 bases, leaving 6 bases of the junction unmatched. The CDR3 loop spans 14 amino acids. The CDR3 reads CAWVPSGGNNEQFF. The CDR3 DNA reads TGTGCCTGGGTACCTAGCGGGGGAAACAATGAGCAGTTCTTC.